Listed here are 5 T cell receptor beta chains from one sample, sequenced in a study of identical twins. MiXCR was run by TCRdb on the 5' RACE reads, yielding one entry per CDR3 protein. The top ten hold 5% to 5.5% of the sample, which has about 210,000 distinct CDR3 sequences, roughly a tenth seen once. The specimen sequenced was memory (CD45RO+) T cells sorted from blood. The receptors originated from a young woman in good health.

This clonotype was seen a few times. J is TRBJ2-5 and V is TRBV5-1; D is perhaps TRBD2 (5 bases). The CDR3 runs to 13 residues. Germline assignment: CDR1 SGHRS and CDR2 YFSETQ. The V gene lost 4 bases and the J gene lost 2 bases, with 9 bases spanning the gap. This chain's CDR3 is CASSRLRQETQYF. The DNA for the CDR3 is TGCGCCAGCAGCCGACTACGGCAAGAGACCCAGTACTTC.

This clonotype has more than one count but fewer than ten. The chain links TRBV20-1 to TRBJ2-2, with no clear D. The CDR3 totals 11 residues. Germline loops: CDR1 DFQATT, CDR2 SNEGSKA (reference sequence). The germline V and J ends were trimmed by 1 base and 8 bases, with 5 bases remaining between them. This chain's CDR3 is CSARGRGELFF. CDR3 bases: TGCAGTGCTAGAGGTCGGGGGGAGCTGTTTTTT.

Only a few counts were recorded for this clonotype. V is TRBV12-3 or TRBV12-4 and J is TRBJ1-6; TRBD1 might be the D (6 bases). The V end was cut by 10 bases, the J end by 12 bases, with 19 bases between. The CDR3 covers 13 residues. For the CDR3, the DNA is TGTGCCACCCGGGGCAGGGGTTATTTACCCCTCCACTTT. It codes for CATRGRGYLPLHF.

In this sample, this clonotype turned up many times. The genes are TRBV27 and TRBJ2-1, with TRBD2 matching 8 bases. The CDR3 length is 15 residues. Germline loops: CDR1 MNHEY, CDR2 SMNVEV (reference sequence). With 3 bases clipped from V and 3 bases from J, the junction kept 4 bases outside the gene matches. CDR3 protein: CASSFERGNYNEQFF. CDR3 DNA: TGTGCCAGCAGTTTTGAGCGGGGGAACTACAATGAGCAGTTCTTC.

The sample holds many counts of this clonotype. The rearrangement links TRBV12-3 or TRBV12-4 to TRBJ2-1, with unresolved D. This CDR3 comprises 14 residues. The V end lost 3 bases, the J end lost 6 bases, and 12 bases lay between the germline ends. The CDR3 DNA reads as TGTGCCAGCAGTTTCTTTGGAGCGCGCAATGAGCAGTTCTTC. Translated: CASSFFGARNEQFF.